This T cell receptor (beta chain) was documented in a study of OX40 agonist ivuxolimab in advanced cancers. On the study more broadly: Participants averaged approximately 65 years of age (range about 23 to 79) and were around 80% male. Anti-PD-1, anti-PD-L1 or anti-CTLA-4 therapy given earlier was allowed, and 40% had some.

Trimming took off 6 bases at V and 3 bases at J, with 11 bases between the two ends. The CDR3 length is 14 residues. Looked up from germline, CDR1 is LGHNA and CDR2 is YNFKEQ. Comments on this clone: What it recognizes is unknown.

Data came from immunoSEQ multiplex PCR; TCRdb stores just in-frame clones and leaves some out. The data hold around 61,000 clones, with around 92% observed a single time. Regarding the study as a whole: At 0.1 to 3.0 mg/kg, clonal expansion of CD4+ and CD8+ blood T cells had occurred by week 6. Relative to CD4+ cells, CD8+ T cells on average had more expanded clones.

This TCR was sampled from an adult with an advanced solid tumor such as melanoma, head and neck, liver or kidney cancer. The rearrangement uses TRBV4-2 and TRBJ2-2, with D perhaps TRBD1 or TRBD2 (6 bases each). The sample consisted of CD4+ or CD8+ T cells sorted from blood, taken in a trial of the OX40 agonist ivuxolimab. The CDR3 loop reads CASRTGAHTGELFF. In nucleotides, the CDR3 is TGTGCCAGCAGAACGGGGGCCCACACCGGGGAGCTGTTTTTT.